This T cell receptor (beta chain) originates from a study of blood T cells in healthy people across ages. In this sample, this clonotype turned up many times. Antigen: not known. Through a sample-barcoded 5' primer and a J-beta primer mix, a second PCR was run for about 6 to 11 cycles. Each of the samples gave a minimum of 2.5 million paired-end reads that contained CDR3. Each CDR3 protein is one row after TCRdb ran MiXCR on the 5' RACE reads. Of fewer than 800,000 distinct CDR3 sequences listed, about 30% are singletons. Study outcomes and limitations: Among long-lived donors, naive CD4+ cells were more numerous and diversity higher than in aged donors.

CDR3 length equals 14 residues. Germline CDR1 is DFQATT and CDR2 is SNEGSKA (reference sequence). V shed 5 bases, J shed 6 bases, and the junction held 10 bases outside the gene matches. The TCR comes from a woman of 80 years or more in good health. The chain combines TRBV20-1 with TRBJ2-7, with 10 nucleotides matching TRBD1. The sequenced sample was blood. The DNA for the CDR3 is TGCAGTGCTCTTTTTCGGGACAGGGGAGGCGAGCAGTACTTC. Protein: CSALFRDRGGEQYF.